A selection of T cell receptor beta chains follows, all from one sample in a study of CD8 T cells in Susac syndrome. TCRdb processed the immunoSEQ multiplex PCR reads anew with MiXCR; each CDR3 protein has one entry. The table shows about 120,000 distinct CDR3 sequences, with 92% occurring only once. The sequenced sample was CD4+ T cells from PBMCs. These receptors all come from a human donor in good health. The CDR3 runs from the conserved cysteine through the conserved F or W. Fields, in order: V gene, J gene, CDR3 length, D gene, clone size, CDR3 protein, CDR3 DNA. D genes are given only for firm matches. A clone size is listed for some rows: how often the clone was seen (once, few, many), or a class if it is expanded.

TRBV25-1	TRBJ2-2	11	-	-	CASSDVGGLFF	TGTGCCAGCAGTGATGTCGGGGGGCTGTTTTTT
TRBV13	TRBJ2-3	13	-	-	CASSVRGTDTQYF	TGTGCCAGCAGCGTTAGGGGCACAGATACGCAGTATTTT
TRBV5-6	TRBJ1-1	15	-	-	CASRGYREGSTEAFF	TGTGCCAGCAGGGGTTACAGGGAGGGGAGCACTGAAGCTTTCTTT
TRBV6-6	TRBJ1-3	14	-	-	CASRNAGQGDTIYF	TGTGCCAGCAGAAACGCGGGACAAGGTGACACCATATATTTT
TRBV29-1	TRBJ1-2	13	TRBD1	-	CSVEVDRAYGYTF	TGCAGCGTTGAAGTTGACAGGGCCTATGGCTACACCTTC
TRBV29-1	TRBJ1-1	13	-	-	CSVEDQGLTEAFF	TGCAGCGTTGAAGATCAAGGGTTGACTGAAGCTTTCTTT
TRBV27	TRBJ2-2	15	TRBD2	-	CASTRGGPDTGELFF	TGTGCCAGCACGCGGGGAGGGCCAGACACCGGGGAGCTGTTTTTT
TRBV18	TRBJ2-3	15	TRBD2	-	CASSPTSGATDTQYF	TGTGCCAGCTCACCTACTAGCGGGGCCACAGATACGCAGTATTTT
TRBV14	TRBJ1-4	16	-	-	CASSGTDAPSQEKLFF	TGTGCCAGCAGCGGAACCGATGCCCCGAGCCAGGAAAAACTGTTTTTT
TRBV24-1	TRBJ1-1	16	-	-	CATSDLDVKASTEAFF	TGTGCCACCAGTGATTTAGATGTTAAGGCGAGCACTGAAGCTTTCTTT
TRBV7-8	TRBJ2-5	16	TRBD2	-	CASSRNPDGRVETQYF	TGTGCCAGCAGTCGCAACCCTGATGGGAGGGTGGAGACCCAGTACTTC
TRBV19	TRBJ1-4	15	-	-	CASSARDGLNEKLFF	TGTGCCAGTAGTGCCCGGGACGGTCTTAATGAAAAACTGTTTTTT
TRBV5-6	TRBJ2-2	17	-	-	CASSLASGLRLAGELFF	TGTGCCAGCAGCTTGGCCTCGGGACTGCGGTTAGCCGGGGAGCTGTTTTTT
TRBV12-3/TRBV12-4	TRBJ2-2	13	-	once	CASGTTNTGELFF	TGTGCCAGCGGGACAACGAACACCGGGGAGCTGTTTTTT
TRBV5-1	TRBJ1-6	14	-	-	CASSDRRVDSPLHF	TGCGCCAGCAGCGACCGGAGGGTAGACTCACCCCTCCACTTT
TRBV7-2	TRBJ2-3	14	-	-	CASSLGVSTDTQYF	TGTGCCAGCAGCTTGGGTGTTAGCACAGATACGCAGTATTTT
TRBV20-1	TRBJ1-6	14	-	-	CSARGVRSYSPLHF	TGCAGTGCTAGAGGGGTAAGGTCCTACTCACCCCTCCACTTT
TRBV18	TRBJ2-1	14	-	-	CASSPSPAYNEQFF	TGTGCCAGCTCACCATCCCCCGCGTACAATGAGCAGTTCTTC
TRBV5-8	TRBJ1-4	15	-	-	CASSSGLRSNEKLFF	TGTGCCAGCAGCTCCGGGCTTCGTTCTAATGAAAAACTGTTTTTT
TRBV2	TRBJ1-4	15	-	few	CASHLNSATNEKLFF	TGTGCCAGCCACCTTAACTCCGCAACTAATGAAAAACTGTTTTTT
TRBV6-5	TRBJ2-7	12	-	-	CASSYEGREQYF	TGTGCCAGCAGTTACGAGGGGCGGGAGCAGTACTTC
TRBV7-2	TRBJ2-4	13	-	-	CASSPFTGPVTYF	TGTGCCAGCAGCCCTTTTACGGGACCCGTAACATACTTC
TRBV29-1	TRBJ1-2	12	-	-	CSVERSRLDYTF	TGCAGCGTTGAGCGGAGTCGTTTGGACTACACCTTC
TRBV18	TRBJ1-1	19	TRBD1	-	CASSPRRQGVGRVNTEAFF	TGTGCCAGCTCACCAAGACGACAGGGGGTTGGTCGGGTTAACACTGAAGCTTTCTTT
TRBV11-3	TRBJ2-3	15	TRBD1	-	CASSLDSTGMDTQYF	TGTGCCAGCAGCTTAGATTCGACAGGGATGGATACGCAGTATTTT
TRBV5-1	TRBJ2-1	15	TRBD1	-	CASWATGGSYNEQFF	TGCGCCAGCTGGGCGACAGGGGGATCCTACAATGAGCAGTTCTTC
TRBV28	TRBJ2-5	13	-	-	CASLPGRQETQYF	TGTGCCAGCCTCCCCGGCAGGCAAGAGACCCAGTACTTC
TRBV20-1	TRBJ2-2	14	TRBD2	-	CSASGLANTGELFF	TGCAGTGCTAGCGGACTAGCCAACACCGGGGAGCTGTTTTTT
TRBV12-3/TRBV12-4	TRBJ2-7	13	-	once	CASSLVGVYEQYF	TGTGCCAGCAGTTTGGTAGGAGTCTACGAGCAGTACTTC
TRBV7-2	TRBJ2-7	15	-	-	CASSLAATDPYEQYF	TGTGCCAGCAGCTTAGCGGCGACAGACCCCTACGAGCAGTACTTC
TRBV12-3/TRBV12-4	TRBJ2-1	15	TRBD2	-	CASSAGGAGVFEQFF	TGTGCCAGCTCGGCCGGGGGAGCGGGAGTTTTTGAGCAGTTCTTC
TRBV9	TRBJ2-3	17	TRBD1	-	CASSSSPGQVSTDTQYF	TGTGCCAGCAGCTCTTCACCGGGACAGGTTAGCACAGATACGCAGTATTTT
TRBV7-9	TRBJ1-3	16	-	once	CARPTRGRGHGNTIYF	TGTGCCAGGCCGACACGGGGCCGGGGGCACGGAAACACCATATATTTT
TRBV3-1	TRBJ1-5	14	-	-	CASSRGDNNQPQHF	TGTGCCAGCAGCAGGGGAGACAACAATCAGCCCCAGCATTTT
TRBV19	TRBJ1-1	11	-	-	CASGHNTEAFF	TGTGCCAGCGGCCATAACACTGAAGCTTTCTTT
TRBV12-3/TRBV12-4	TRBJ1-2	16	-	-	CASSLRMVRGNYGYTF	TGTGCCAGCAGTTTACGGATGGTACGGGGAAACTATGGCTACACCTTC
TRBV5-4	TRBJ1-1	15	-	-	CASSPWGARSTEAFF	TGTGCCAGCAGCCCGTGGGGGGCGCGGAGCACTGAAGCTTTCTTT